This is a list of T cell receptor beta chains from one sample in a study of T-cell reconstitution after alpha-beta-depleted transplantation in children. TCRdb passed the PCR reads through MiXCR, listing each CDR3 protein once. The top ten clones hold about 5.4% of a sample with around 240,000 distinct CDR3 sequences, 9.7% of them seen once. The input for sequencing was PBMCs from the stem cell graft donor, taken from the stem cell graft. Receptors originate from a human donor who donated a stem cell graft to a child with SCID. Each CDR3 is given with its conserved first and last residue. Fields, in order: J gene, V gene, clone size, D gene, CDR3 DNA, CDR3 protein. D genes are given only for firm matches. Some rows have no size entry. The others give once, few or many, or a class for an expanded clone.

J: TRBJ1-2; V: TRBV7-2; size: many; D: -; DNA: TGTGCCAGCAGCTTATTTTCGGGGGAAGATCGGGGCTACACCTTC; CDR3: CASSLFSGEDRGYTF
J: TRBJ1-1; V: TRBV6-6; size: -; D: -; DNA: TGTGCCAGCAGTACGCTGAGGACTGAAGCTTTCTTT; CDR3: CASSTLRTEAFF
J: TRBJ2-6; V: TRBV2; size: few; D: -; DNA: TGTGCCAGCAGTGTCGGTATTAAGGGCTCTGGGGCCAACGTCCTGACTTTC; CDR3: CASSVGIKGSGANVLTF
J: TRBJ2-7; V: TRBV28; size: many; D: -; DNA: TGTGCCACCAAGGGGACATATACCTACGAGCAGTACTTC; CDR3: CATKGTYTYEQYF
J: TRBJ2-1; V: TRBV5-1; size: many; D: -; DNA: TGCGCCAGCAGCTTGCAGGTGCAGTACAATGAGCAGTTCTTC; CDR3: CASSLQVQYNEQFF
J: TRBJ2-6; V: TRBV6-2/TRBV6-3; size: many; D: -; DNA: TGTGCCGCCCGATTCTCTGGGGCCAACGTCCTGACTTTC; CDR3: CAARFSGANVLTF
J: TRBJ2-5; V: TRBV5-6; size: few; D: -; DNA: TGTGCCAGCAGCTTGGACGAGGAACAAGAGACCCAGTACTTC; CDR3: CASSLDEEQETQYF
J: TRBJ2-1; V: TRBV28; size: many; D: TRBD1; DNA: TGTGCCAGCATCCTTCCGGGACAGGGGGACAATGAGCAGTTCTTC; CDR3: CASILPGQGDNEQFF
J: TRBJ1-4; V: TRBV12-3/TRBV12-4; size: many; D: -; DNA: TGTGCCAGCAGTCCGGTCCGAGATTATGAAAAACTGTTTTTT; CDR3: CASSPVRDYEKLFF
J: TRBJ1-2; V: TRBV20-1; size: many; D: -; DNA: TGCAGTGCCAGCAAGTCGAACTATGGCTACACCTTC; CDR3: CSASKSNYGYTF
J: TRBJ2-7; V: TRBV5-1; size: many; D: TRBD2; DNA: TGCGCCAGCAGCGTAACTAGCGGGGAGACCTACGAGCAGTACTTC; CDR3: CASSVTSGETYEQYF
J: TRBJ2-3; V: TRBV29-1; size: many; D: -; DNA: TGCAGCGTATCCCCTGACCGTAGCACAGATACGCAGTATTTT; CDR3: CSVSPDRSTDTQYF
J: TRBJ1-1; V: TRBV12-3/TRBV12-4; size: many; D: -; DNA: TGTGCCAGCAGTTCGCGGGAGGGTGTGAGCGCTGAAGCTTTCTTT; CDR3: CASSSREGVSAEAFF
J: TRBJ2-1; V: TRBV7-9; size: many; D: -; DNA: TGTGCCAGCAGCTTAGTTCGGCAGATATACAATGAGCAGTTCTTC; CDR3: CASSLVRQIYNEQFF
J: TRBJ1-1; V: TRBV27; size: -; D: TRBD1; DNA: TGTGCCAGCAGTGCCCCGGACAGGTACACTGAAGCTTTCTTT; CDR3: CASSAPDRYTEAFF
J: TRBJ2-4; V: TRBV7-2; size: many; D: -; DNA: TGTGCCAGCAGCCTCTTGGGGACGGTTCAGTACTTC; CDR3: CASSLLGTVQYF
J: TRBJ2-5; V: TRBV7-7; size: many; D: TRBD1; DNA: TGTGCCAGCAGCCAGGACAGGGCGACCCAGTACTTC; CDR3: CASSQDRATQYF
J: TRBJ1-5; V: TRBV20-1; size: many; D: -; DNA: TGCAGTGCTCCTCTCATGGACGGAAGCAATCAGCCCCAGCATTTT; CDR3: CSAPLMDGSNQPQHF
J: TRBJ2-7; V: TRBV20-1; size: many; D: TRBD2; DNA: TGCAGTGCTCTTAAAGCTAGCGGGACCTACGAGCAGTACTTC; CDR3: CSALKASGTYEQYF
J: TRBJ2-7; V: TRBV20-1; size: few; D: -; DNA: TGCAGTGCTAGGCCCCCCACGCTGAACGAGCAGTACTTC; CDR3: CSARPPTLNEQYF
J: TRBJ1-1; V: TRBV29-1; size: -; D: -; DNA: TGCAGCGTTACGGGACATGTGAACACTGAAGCTTTCTTT; CDR3: CSVTGHVNTEAFF
J: TRBJ1-1; V: TRBV3-1; size: -; D: TRBD1; DNA: TGTGCCAGCAGCCCAATTACCGGGACAGGGTCCGACACTGAAGCTTTCTTT; CDR3: CASSPITGTGSDTEAFF
J: TRBJ2-1; V: TRBV20-1; size: many; D: -; DNA: TGCAGTGCTGGCTGGGACCTCTACAATGAGCAGTTCTTC; CDR3: CSAGWDLYNEQFF
J: TRBJ2-3; V: TRBV5-1; size: many; D: TRBD1; DNA: TGCGCCAGCGGACAGGGTCCAGATACGCAGTATTTT; CDR3: CASGQGPDTQYF
J: TRBJ2-5; V: TRBV5-1; size: many; D: TRBD2; DNA: TGCGCCAGCAGCTTAACTAGCGGGGGGCTGAAAGAGACCCAGTACTTC; CDR3: CASSLTSGGLKETQYF
J: TRBJ1-2; V: TRBV5-1; size: few; D: TRBD1; DNA: TGCGCCAGCAGCTTGGCGGACAGGGGACTATATGGCTACACCTTC; CDR3: CASSLADRGLYGYTF
J: TRBJ1-1; V: TRBV5-1; size: -; D: TRBD1; DNA: TGCGCCAGCAGCTTACGGACAGGGAAGAACACTGAAGCTTTCTTT; CDR3: CASSLRTGKNTEAFF
J: TRBJ2-1; V: TRBV10-3; size: many; D: TRBD2; DNA: TGTGCCATCAGCGGGACTAGCGGGTCCTACAATGAGCAGTTCTTC; CDR3: CAISGTSGSYNEQFF
J: TRBJ2-3; V: TRBV5-1; size: many; D: -; DNA: TGCGCCAGCAGCTTGGGGTTACTCGGAGACACAGATACGCAGTATTTT; CDR3: CASSLGLLGDTDTQYF
J: TRBJ1-3; V: TRBV6-1; size: many; D: -; DNA: TGTGCCAGCAGTGGCGACGGATACTCTGGAAACACCATATATTTT; CDR3: CASSGDGYSGNTIYF
J: TRBJ2-1; V: TRBV15; size: many; D: -; DNA: TGTGCCACCAGCATGGTTTACAATGAGCAGTTCTTC; CDR3: CATSMVYNEQFF
J: TRBJ1-1; V: TRBV12-3/TRBV12-4; size: many; D: TRBD1; DNA: TGTGCCAGCAGATCCACAGGGGACACTGAAGCTTTCTTT; CDR3: CASRSTGDTEAFF
J: TRBJ2-1; V: TRBV2; size: many; D: TRBD1; DNA: TGTGCCAGCAGTGAAGGTCGGAGACAGGGGAAGGGGGATGAGCAGTTCTTC; CDR3: CASSEGRRQGKGDEQFF
J: TRBJ2-3; V: TRBV20-1; size: -; D: TRBD2; DNA: TGCAGTGCTAAACGTCTAGCGGGGGGCCTTGATACGCAGTATTTT; CDR3: CSAKRLAGGLDTQYF
J: TRBJ1-1; V: TRBV4-3; size: -; D: -; DNA: TGCGCCAGCAGCCAAGTCTGGAGGGACGGAGTGAACACTGAAGCTTTCTTT; CDR3: CASSQVWRDGVNTEAFF
J: TRBJ2-5; V: TRBV5-1; size: -; D: -; DNA: TGCGCCAGCAGCTTGGAGAAAAACGTCGGGATAGAGACCCAGTACTTC; CDR3: CASSLEKNVGIETQYF
J: TRBJ2-1; V: TRBV6-4; size: many; D: TRBD2; DNA: TGTGCCAGCAGAGCGGGGATGAGAGACACCTACAATGAGCAGTTCTTC; CDR3: CASRAGMRDTYNEQFF
J: TRBJ1-1; V: TRBV20-1; size: many; D: -; DNA: TGCAGTGCTAGAAGGGCCCCCTGGAACACTGAAGCTTTCTTT; CDR3: CSARRAPWNTEAFF
J: TRBJ2-2; V: TRBV9; size: many; D: -; DNA: TGTGCCAGCAGCCCAGGTTGGGGACCCGGGGAGCTGTTTTTT; CDR3: CASSPGWGPGELFF
J: TRBJ1-1; V: TRBV14; size: many; D: -; DNA: TGTGCCAGCAGCCAACTTGGATTTAACACTGAAGCTTTCTTT; CDR3: CASSQLGFNTEAFF
J: TRBJ1-1; V: TRBV7-3; size: many; D: -; DNA: TGTGCCAGCAGCCCCGGTCTACTAGGCACTGAAGCTTTCTTT; CDR3: CASSPGLLGTEAFF
J: TRBJ2-7; V: TRBV5-1; size: many; D: -; DNA: TGCGCCAGCAGCTTGAGCCGCAGCTACGAGCAGTACTTC; CDR3: CASSLSRSYEQYF
J: TRBJ1-5; V: TRBV2; size: many; D: TRBD1; DNA: TGTGCCAGCAGCGCCCGGGACAGGCTAAATCAGCCCCAGCATTTT; CDR3: CASSARDRLNQPQHF
J: TRBJ1-2; V: TRBV11-1; size: many; D: -; DNA: TGTGCCAGCAGCTTAGGTGGAGGAGGCTATGGCTACACCTTC; CDR3: CASSLGGGGYGYTF
J: TRBJ1-5; V: TRBV6-5; size: many; D: TRBD1; DNA: TGTGCCAGCAGTTACCTGGACAGGTACAATCAGCCCCAGCATTTT; CDR3: CASSYLDRYNQPQHF
J: TRBJ1-1; V: TRBV5-1; size: many; D: -; DNA: TGCGCCAGCAGCTTGGAAGCGGGTATGAACACTGAAGCTTTCTTT; CDR3: CASSLEAGMNTEAFF
J: TRBJ2-5; V: TRBV28; size: many; D: -; DNA: TGTGCCAGCAGTTATGTAACAGGCTCTCTTCTCGAGACCCAGTACTTC; CDR3: CASSYVTGSLLETQYF
J: TRBJ2-7; V: TRBV10-3; size: few; D: -; DNA: TGTGCCATCAGTGAGTCGACAACCCAGGTTGGTACACGCGAGCAGTACTTC; CDR3: CAISESTTQVGTREQYF
J: TRBJ1-3; V: TRBV4-3; size: many; D: -; DNA: TGCGCCAGCAGCCAAGATCGCGGCGAGAGCTCTGGAAACACCATATATTTT; CDR3: CASSQDRGESSGNTIYF
J: TRBJ2-7; V: TRBV7-3; size: many; D: -; DNA: TGTGCCAGCAGCTTAAATCGGGGTTCCGAGCAGTACTTC; CDR3: CASSLNRGSEQYF
J: TRBJ2-5; V: TRBV20-1; size: many; D: -; DNA: TGCAGTGCTAGCAAAGGGGATGAGACCCAGTACTTC; CDR3: CSASKGDETQYF
J: TRBJ1-1; V: TRBV4-1; size: many; D: TRBD1; DNA: TGCGCCAGCAGCCAAGTTGACAGGGGTATCACTGAAGCTTTCTTT; CDR3: CASSQVDRGITEAFF
J: TRBJ1-1; V: TRBV5-1; size: many; D: -; DNA: TGCGCCAGCAGCTCCGTAACAGAGAACACTGAAGCTTTCTTT; CDR3: CASSSVTENTEAFF
J: TRBJ2-5; V: TRBV20-1; size: many; D: TRBD2; DNA: TGCAGTGCCGGGACTAGCGCTATCCAAGAGACCCAGTACTTC; CDR3: CSAGTSAIQETQYF
J: TRBJ2-1; V: TRBV12-3/TRBV12-4; size: few; D: TRBD2; DNA: TGTGCCTGCAGTTTTTGGGGGATGACTAGCGGTACTGGCAATGAGCAGTTCTTC; CDR3: CACSFWGMTSGTGNEQFF
J: TRBJ2-5; V: TRBV20-1; size: many; D: -; DNA: TGCAGTGCTAGAGATGAAGGCGGAGAGACCCAGTACTTC; CDR3: CSARDEGGETQYF
J: TRBJ2-1; V: TRBV6-5; size: many; D: TRBD2; DNA: TGTGCCAGCAGATCCTCTAGCGGTAGCTCCTACAATGAGCAGTTCTTC; CDR3: CASRSSSGSSYNEQFF